This T cell receptor (beta chain) was documented in a study of regulatory T cells in long-lasting Graves disease. Study-wide points: Persistent disease preferred TRBV28, TRBJ1-2 and TRBJ2-5. Persistent Graves' patients showed reduced TCR diversity versus newly diagnosed patients.

Library construction for TCR beta used iRepertoire HTBI primers and Arm-PCR of CDR3 regions. From the multiplex PCR reads, TCRdb called clonotypes with MiXCR, one entry per CDR3 protein. The sample consists of approximately 380,000 distinct CDR3 sequences, around 20% of them appearing once. Described time point: persistent/refractory GD, antithyroid drugs over 5 years with positive TRAb. Following extraction of RNA from PBMCs, that RNA was used to make the TCR library. In Xi'an, China, an endocrinology department was the source of patients. A blood draw put around 9 milliliters of peripheral blood into EDTA tubes. Between the trimmed V and J ends, which lost 3 bases and 5 bases, there was a span of 23 bases. This CDR3 region has 18 residues. This clonotype was found many times. No antigen is known for it.

The sequenced sample was peripheral blood mononuclear cells (PBMCs), obtained when the disease was refractory, from a patient treated with antithyroid drugs. This chain joins TRBV12-3 or TRBV12-4 and TRBJ1-5, with D perhaps matching TRBD1 (6 bases). This TCR derives from a female donor with Graves disease. CDR3 in amino acids: CASSFSGLSGGRDQPQHF. The DNA for the CDR3 is TGTGCCAGCAGTTTTTCTGGACTTTCGGGGGGGCGCGATCAGCCCCAGCATTTT.